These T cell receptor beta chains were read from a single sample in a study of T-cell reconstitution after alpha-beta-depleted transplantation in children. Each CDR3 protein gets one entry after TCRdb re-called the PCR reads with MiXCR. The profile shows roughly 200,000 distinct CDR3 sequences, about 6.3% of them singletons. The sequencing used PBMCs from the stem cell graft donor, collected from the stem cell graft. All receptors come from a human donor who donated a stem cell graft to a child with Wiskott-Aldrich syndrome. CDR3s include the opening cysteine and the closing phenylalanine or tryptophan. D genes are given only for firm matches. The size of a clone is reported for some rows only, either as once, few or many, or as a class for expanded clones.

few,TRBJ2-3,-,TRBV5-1,TGCGCCAGCAGCTTGGAGGGGGGAGGAGCAGATACGCAGTATTTT,CASSLEGGGADTQYF
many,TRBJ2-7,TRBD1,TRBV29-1,TGCAGCGTTGAACGGGACAGGGGCTACGAGCAGTACTTC,CSVERDRGYEQYF
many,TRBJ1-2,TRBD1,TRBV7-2,TGTGCCAGCAGCCCACGGACAGGGAACTATGGCTACACCTTC,CASSPRTGNYGYTF
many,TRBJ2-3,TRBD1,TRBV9,TGTGCCAGCAGCCCCCTGGGCAGGGGGCTCACAGATACGCAGTATTTT,CASSPLGRGLTDTQYF
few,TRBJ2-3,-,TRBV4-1,TGCGCCAGCAGCCAAGGGACCCGCACAGATACGCAGTATTTT,CASSQGTRTDTQYF
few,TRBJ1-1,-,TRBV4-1,TGCGCCAGCAGCCAAGATAGAGTTACTGGACAGCCTAACACTGAAGCTTTCTTT,CASSQDRVTGQPNTEAFF
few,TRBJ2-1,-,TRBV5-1,TGCGCCAGCAGCGTCCAGGGTGGGCCAGCCAATGAGCAGTTCTTC,CASSVQGGPANEQFF
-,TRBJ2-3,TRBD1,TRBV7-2,TGTGCCAGCAGTTACAGGGGGCGCGAGTTGTTAGATACGCAGTATTTT,CASSYRGRELLDTQYF
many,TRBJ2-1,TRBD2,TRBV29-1,TGCAGCGTCCCTAATAGCGGGATTATCGCTGAGCAGTTCTTC,CSVPNSGIIAEQFF
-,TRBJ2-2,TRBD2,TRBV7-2,TGTGCCAGCAGCTTAGGTCTAGCGGAGGCCACCGGGGAGCTGTTTTTT,CASSLGLAEATGELFF
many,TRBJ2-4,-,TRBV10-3,TGTGCCATCAGTGGACTTCCTATAGCCAAAAACATTCAGTACTTC,CAISGLPIAKNIQYF
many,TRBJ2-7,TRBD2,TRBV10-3,TGTGCCATCACTGATAGCGGGAGGGCCTCCTACGAGCAGTACTTC,CAITDSGRASYEQYF
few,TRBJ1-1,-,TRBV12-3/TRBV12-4,TGTGCCAGCAGTTTAAGGCAGGTGAACACTGAAGCTTTCTTT,CASSLRQVNTEAFF
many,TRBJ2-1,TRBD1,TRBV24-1,TGTGCCACCGGCACAGGGGGCGACTACAATGAGCAGTTCTTC,CATGTGGDYNEQFF
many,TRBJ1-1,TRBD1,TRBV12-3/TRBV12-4,TGTGCCAGTGAAGAACACAGGGGTAAGAACACTGAAGCTTTCTTT,CASEEHRGKNTEAFF
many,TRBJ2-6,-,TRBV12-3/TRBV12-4,TGTGCCAGCACCTCTGGGGCCAACGTCCTGACTTTC,CASTSGANVLTF
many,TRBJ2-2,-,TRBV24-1,TGTGCCACCAGTGATCCGGGGATAACTAGGGGATACACCGGGGAGCTGTTTTTT,CATSDPGITRGYTGELFF
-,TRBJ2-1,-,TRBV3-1,TGTGCCAGCAGCCAAGATTTCGCGGATGAGCAGTTCTTC,CASSQDFADEQFF
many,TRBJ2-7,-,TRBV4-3,TGCGCCAGCAGCCAAGAGTGGCGGTCATTCGACGAGCAGTACTTC,CASSQEWRSFDEQYF
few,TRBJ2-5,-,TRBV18,TGTGCCAGCTCACCACCTGGTCGGGGGCGGACTCAAGAGACCCAGTACTTC,CASSPPGRGRTQETQYF
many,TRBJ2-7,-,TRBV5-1,TGCGCCAGCAGCTCGGTCAACAGCTACGAGCAGTACTTC,CASSSVNSYEQYF
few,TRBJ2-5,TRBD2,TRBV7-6,TGTGCCAGCAGCCCCGGACTAGCGGGAGCTGGGGAGACCCAGTACTTC,CASSPGLAGAGETQYF
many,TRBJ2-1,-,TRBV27,TGTGCCAGCAGTTTATGGCGAGGGAGTTACAATGAGCAGTTCTTC,CASSLWRGSYNEQFF
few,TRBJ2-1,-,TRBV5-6,TGTGCCAGCAGCCCGTTACTTGGACGGGGCGATGAGCAGTTCTTC,CASSPLLGRGDEQFF
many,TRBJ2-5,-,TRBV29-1,TGCAGCGCCGTCCGAGGGGGAGGACGGCTTGAGACCCAGTACTTC,CSAVRGGGRLETQYF
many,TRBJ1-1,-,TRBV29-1,TGCAGCGTTAGTGCAGGGACGAACACTGAAGCTTTCTTT,CSVSAGTNTEAFF